This T cell receptor (beta chain) was captured by sequencing in a study of T cells in women clearing cervical HPV infection. Turning to the study itself: Controls' single incident HPV16 infection cleared within 12 months without precancer.

Cervical HPV DNA detected by MY09/MY11 PCR, typed by dot-blot. Using immunoSEQ multiplex PCR, the repertoire was profiled, and TCRdb retains in-frame clones only, with some absent. The sample yields 20,000 to 25,000 clones, of which the top ten take up less than 6%. A note on this clone: Its specificity is not known. Read coverage stops 3 residues before the CDR3 terminus; the germline J gene supplies the remainder.

The CDR3 consists of 17 residues. V was clipped by 0 bases and J by 3 bases; unmatched bases: 10. Study findings and constraints: Cases carried less TRBV6-7 than controls: approximately 0.1% versus 0.16%.

The TCR sequence derives from a woman aged 18 to 69 with a cervical HPV16 infection that either progressed to CIN3+ or cleared (not recorded which). Specimen: blood buffy coat. This sequence joins TRBV5-3 and TRBJ2-7; TRBD2 matches at 9 bases. TRBV5-3 is an open reading frame whose function is uncertain. CDR3 loop: CARSLGEGGTSSYEQYF. The covered CDR3 bases are TGTGCCAGAAGCTTGGGGGAGGGAGGGACTAGCAGCTACGAG.